A single TCR beta chain is shown here with its context. Its antigen remains unidentified. Sequenced by immunoSEQ multiplex PCR; TCRdb stores in-frame clones only, minus some. The sample comprises 20,000 to 25,000 clones, around nine tenths of which are singletons, and 0.41% rests with the top ten. CDR3 size: 13 residues. Trimming took 3 bases from V and 5 from J, leaving 10 bases between them. Per germline, CDR1 SGHAT and CDR2 FQNNGV. The time point here: newly diagnosed, previously untreated cHL patient sample. Magnetic negative selection was used to purify CD4+ T cells from thawed PBMCs. The data belong to a study of PD-1 blockade in classical Hodgkin lymphoma. Study-level points and caveats: Repertoire differences have undefined causes, possibly disease activity or prior therapy. At baseline, newly diagnosed patients reportedly showed less TCR diversity than healthy donors.

The chain links TRBV11-2 to TRBJ1-1, with D tentatively TRBD1 (5 bases). The sequenced sample was CD4+ T cells from blood. The receptor was derived from a human donor with classical Hodgkin lymphoma. DNA for the CDR3: TGTGCCAGCAGCTTGGCGGGGGGGACTGAAGCTTTCTTT. Translating it yields CASSLAGGTEAFF.